Following are 21 T cell receptor beta chains from one sample sequenced in a study of blood T cell repertoires in COVID-19. Clones were read by immunoSEQ multiplex PCR, and TCRdb kept only the in-frame ones, dropping some. The sample holds 84,000 or so clones, roughly 85% seen once. The sequencing sample was made of peripheral blood. The receptors were sampled from a man in his fifties or sixties with acute or convalescent COVID-19.

This clone was seen a single time. V gene TRBV6-2 or TRBV6-3 combines with J gene TRBJ1-5, with D possibly matching TRBD1 (6 bases). In germline, CDR1 is MNHEY, CDR2 SVGEGT. Trimming shortened V by 2 bases and J by 4 bases, and 15 bases separated the two germline ends. This CDR3 has 16 residues. CDR3: CASSYSRDRINQPQHF. The CDR3 bases are TGTGCCAGCAGTTACAGCCGAGACAGGATTAATCAGCCCCAGCATTTT.

This rearrangement joins TRBV4-3 to TRBJ1-6; 10 nucleotides agree with TRBD1. V lost 6 bases and J lost 10; bases outside the gene matches: 9. Germline V gives CDR1 LGHNA, CDR2 YSLEER. The CDR3 contains 15 residues. The DNA of the CDR3 is TGCGCCAGCAGTTCAGGACAGGGGGTGGTATCACCCCTCCACTTT. Translation: CASSSGQGVVSPLHF.

The V call is TRBV3-1 (or the pseudogene TRBV3-2), the J call TRBJ2-5, with 7 bases identical to TRBD1. The CDR3 is 12 amino acids. The V gene end was trimmed by 4 bases and the J gene end by 7 bases; junction bases not matched to a gene: 3. The germline V gene has CDR1 LGHDT and CDR2 YNNKEL (reference sequence). The CDR3 DNA reads as TGTGCCAGCAGCCTTAGGGGGCGGACCCAGTACTTC. This sequence encodes CASSLRGRTQYF.

This sequence joins TRBV6-1 and TRBJ1-5; 8 bases match TRBD1. V shed 1 base and J 6 bases; nucleotides not matched to a gene: 8. Germline-derived CDR1 and CDR2 are MNHNS and SASEGT. The CDR3 sequence is 16 residues long. The CDR3 coding sequence is TGTGCCAGCAGTGAAGTAGGACAGGGTATCCCTCAGCCCCAGCATTTT. Translated: CASSEVGQGIPQPQHF.

The genes are TRBV6-5 and TRBJ2-1, with D possibly TRBD1 on 6 matching bases. Germline assignment: CDR1 MNHEY and CDR2 SVGAGI. Trimming took off 7 bases at V and 4 bases at J, with 17 bases between the two ends. This CDR3 has 15 residues. The CDR3 region is CASTREGVGYNEQFF. DNA for the CDR3: TGTGCCAGCACTCGAGAGGGGGTTGGGTACAATGAGCAGTTCTTC.

The V call is TRBV6-5, the J call TRBJ1-1; D is unclear. From germline, CDR1 is MNHEY and CDR2 SVGAGI. The CDR3 length is 14 residues. The ends were cut back, 6 bases at V and 2 bases at J, with 13 bases in the middle. The CDR3: CASRWTGANTEAFF. Here the CDR3 DNA reads TGTGCCAGCAGATGGACGGGAGCTAACACTGAAGCTTTCTTT.

This clone occurred once. The chain employs TRBV18 and TRBJ2-5, with no clear D. CDR1 is KGHSH, CDR2 LQKENI, per germline. The V end lost 3 bases, the J end lost 2 bases, and 13 bases lay between the germline ends. CDR3 length: 15 residues. CDR3 in DNA: TGTGCCAGCTCACCTATTCGAGTACTTCAAGAGACCCAGTACTTC. Its translation: CASSPIRVLQETQYF.

The chain recombines TRBV6-5 with TRBJ1-5, with a possible D match to TRBD1 (5 bases). The CDR3 runs to 15 residues. CDR1 is MNHEY, CDR2 SVGAGI, per germline. Trimming pared 8 bases from V and 2 bases from J, leaving 16 bases between. CDR3: CASLSRGVGNQPQHF. Here the CDR3 DNA reads TGTGCCAGCCTCAGTCGGGGGGTTGGCAATCAGCCCCAGCATTTT.

The chain is built from TRBV6-2 or TRBV6-3 and TRBJ2-2, with 12 bases that match TRBD2. V shed 2 bases, J shed 1 base, and the junction held 11 bases outside the gene matches. The germline CDR1 and CDR2 sequences are MNHEY and SVGEGT. CDR3 length: 20 amino acids. CDR3: CASSYPFPGLAGENTGELFF. The CDR3 DNA follows: TGTGCCAGCAGTTACCCTTTTCCGGGACTAGCGGGCGAGAACACCGGGGAGCTGTTTTTT.

The chain joins TRBV24-1 to TRBJ1-2, with 11 bases fitting TRBD1. Unmatched junction bases numbered 6, after V lost 3 bases and J lost 1 base. The CDR3 contains 17 residues. In germline, CDR1 is KGHDR, CDR2 SFDVKD. The CDR3 region has the DNA TGTGCCACCAGTGATGGCCGGGACAGGGGGATTAACTATGGCTACACCTTC. Residues: CATSDGRDRGINYGYTF.

This clone was picked up a small number of times. The rearrangement joins TRBV28 to TRBJ1-2, with 7 bases lining up with TRBD1. The CDR3 extends over 16 amino acids. Germline V gene sequence: CDR1 MDHEN, CDR2 SYDVKM. V lost 2 bases to trimming and J lost 0 bases; unmatched junction nucleotides: 6. CDR3 sequence (DNA): TGTGCCAGCAGTTTAGGGACAGACGACCCTAACTATGGCTACACCTTC. It is translated as CASSLGTDDPNYGYTF.

The genes are TRBV30 and TRBJ2-1; 8 bases fit TRBD2. CDR3 length: 12 amino acids. Per the germline V gene, CDR1 is GTSNPN and CDR2 is SVGIG (reference sequence). Trimming at V came to 2 bases and at J to 10 bases, leaving 4 bases not matched to a gene. For the CDR3, the DNA is TGTGCCTGGAGTTCCACGGGGGGGGAGCAGTTCTTC. Translated: CAWSSTGGEQFF.

This clone was seen just once. Here the CDR3 reads CASSWTDSAEEKLFF. As DNA, the CDR3 is TGCGCCAGCAGCTGGACGGACTCGGCGGAGGAAAAACTGTTTTTT. V gene TRBV5-1 combines with J gene TRBJ1-4; D not resolved. From germline, CDR1 is SGHRS and CDR2 YFSETQ. This CDR3 contains 15 residues. V shed 3 bases and J shed 8 bases, with 17 bases lying between them.

V and J are TRBV11-2 and TRBJ2-1; TRBD2 agrees at 11 bases. Trimming removed 5 bases from V and 14 bases from J; junction bases left unmatched: 5. Germline CDR1 reads SGHAT; CDR2 reads FQNNGV. The CDR3 covers 12 residues. The CDR3 nucleotides read TGTGCCAGCAGCGCCACTAGCGGGGGAAAGTTCTTC. It yields the protein CASSATSGGKFF.

The gene calls are TRBV2 and TRBJ1-6, with D tentatively TRBD1 (6 bases). Germline CDR1 and CDR2: SNHLY and FYNNEI. The CDR3 contains 14 residues. V was shortened by 6 bases and J by 7 bases, with 13 bases between the two germline ends. The CDR3 region is CASRSTGRNSPLHF. The CDR3 bases are TGTGCCAGCAGGTCGACAGGACGAAATTCACCCCTCCACTTT.

The gene calls are TRBV4-3 and TRBJ1-4; 8 bases line up with TRBD1. V lost 0 bases, J lost 5 bases, and 8 bases stayed unmatched. The CDR3 spans 17 residues. The V gene's germline CDR1 is LGHNA and CDR2 YSLEER. Written as DNA, the CDR3 is TGCGCCAGCAGCCAAGATTTCGGGACAGGTTGGAATGAAAAACTGTTTTTT. Its protein is CASSQDFGTGWNEKLFF.

This chain joins TRBV19 and TRBJ1-2, with D perhaps TRBD1 (6 bases). Deletions cut 3 bases from V and 8 bases from J, with 22 bases between. The CDR3 totals 16 residues. Germline loops: CDR1 LNHDA, CDR2 SQIVND (reference sequence). The CDR3 loop reads CASSIRDTYGLFGYTF. The CDR3 bases are TGTGCCAGTAGTATCAGGGACACCTACGGGTTGTTCGGCTACACCTTC.

J is TRBJ2-5 and V is TRBV19; D gene unclear. Trimming took off 4 bases at V and 3 bases at J, with 9 bases between the two ends. Germline assignment: CDR1 LNHDA and CDR2 SQIVND (reference sequence). The CDR3 spans 13 residues. The CDR3 region has the DNA TGTGCCAGTAGTAATCGGGTGAAAGAGACCCAGTACTTC. Protein product: CASSNRVKETQYF.

The J gene is TRBJ1-6, the V gene TRBV9, with 8 nucleotides matching TRBD1. CDR3 size: 13 residues. Germline CDR1 reads SGDLS; CDR2 reads YYNGEE. V lost 9 bases to trimming and J lost 8 bases; unmatched junction nucleotides: 7. Here the CDR3 reads CATGTGQHSPLHF. In DNA form, the CDR3 reads TGTGCCACCGGGACAGGTCAGCATTCACCCCTCCACTTT.

This clone was seen once. The rearrangement uses TRBV27 and TRBJ1-3; D is unclear. The CDR3 runs to 16 residues. The V gene's germline CDR1 is MNHEY and CDR2 SMNVEV (reference sequence). Trimming removed 5 bases at V and 5 bases at J, with 19 bases between. The CDR3 sequence: CASSKTPGVNRNTIYF. The CDR3 nucleotides are TGTGCCAGCAGTAAGACCCCGGGAGTTAATCGAAACACCATATATTTT.

V is TRBV27 and J is TRBJ1-1; 7 positions match TRBD1. The germline V gene encodes CDR1 MNHEY and CDR2 SMNVEV (reference sequence). V trimming: 6 bases; J trimming: 6 bases; junction bases outside the gene matches: 10. The CDR3 consists of 14 residues. The CDR3 spells CASRKTGEWAEAFF. The CDR3, as DNA: TGTGCCAGCAGAAAAACAGGGGAATGGGCTGAAGCTTTCTTT.